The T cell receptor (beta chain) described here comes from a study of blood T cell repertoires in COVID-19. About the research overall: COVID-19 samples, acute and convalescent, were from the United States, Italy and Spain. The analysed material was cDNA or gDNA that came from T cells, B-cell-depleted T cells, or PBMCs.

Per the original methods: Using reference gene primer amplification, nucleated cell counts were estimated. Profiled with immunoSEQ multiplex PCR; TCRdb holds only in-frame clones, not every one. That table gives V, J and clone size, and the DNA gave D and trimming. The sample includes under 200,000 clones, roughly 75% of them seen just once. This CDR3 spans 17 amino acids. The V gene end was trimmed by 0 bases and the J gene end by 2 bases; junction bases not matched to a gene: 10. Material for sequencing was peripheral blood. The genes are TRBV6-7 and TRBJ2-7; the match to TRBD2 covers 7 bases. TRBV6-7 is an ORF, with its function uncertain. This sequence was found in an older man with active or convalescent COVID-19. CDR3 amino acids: CASSYSWRGTRPYEQYF. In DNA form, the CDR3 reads TGTGCCAGCAGTTACTCCTGGCGGGGGACCAGACCCTACGAGCAGTACTTC.